The rows below give T cell receptor beta chains drawn from one sample of a study of cytomegalovirus exposure and HLA in healthy donors. Method: immunoSEQ multiplex PCR; TCRdb's copy keeps in-frame clones and lacks some. The sample holds about 160,000 clones, about 76% seen once. Material: PBMCs. These TCRs come from a human donor in good health. CDR3s include the opening cysteine and the closing phenylalanine or tryptophan. D genes are given only for firm matches. Part of the rows lack a size; the others show once, few, many or a class for expanded clones.

j_call | v_call | clone_size | d_call | cdr3_aa | cdr3_nt
TRBJ1-1 | TRBV14 | - | - | CASSQDLRPGVETEAFF | TGTGCCAGCAGCCAGGACCTAAGGCCAGGGGTAGAGACTGAAGCTTTCTTT
TRBJ2-7 | TRBV6-6 | - | - | CASSGGAHEQYF | TGTGCCAGCAGTGGGGGGGCGCACGAGCAGTACTTC
TRBJ1-2 | TRBV5-4 | - | - | CASSSTQGLFNYGYTF | TGTGCCAGCAGCTCAACCCAGGGACTCTTTAACTATGGCTACACCTTC
TRBJ1-2 | TRBV6-5 | - | - | CASSSPPGARGYTF | TGTGCCAGCAGTTCACCGCCTGGGGCGCGCGGCTACACCTTC
TRBJ2-1 | TRBV10-3 | - | TRBD1 | CAISESVVGGTGADEQFF | TGTGCCATCAGTGAGTCGGTGGTTGGTGGGACAGGGGCTGATGAGCAGTTCTTC
TRBJ1-2 | TRBV27 | - | - | CASSLSAGLHGYTF | TGTGCCAGCAGTTTATCGGCAGGGCTCCATGGCTACACCTTC
TRBJ1-2 | TRBV29-1 | - | - | CSVGQYYGYTF | TGCAGCGTTGGTCAGTACTATGGCTACACCTTC
TRBJ2-3 | TRBV11-2 | - | TRBD2 | CASSGRLAAGDTQYF | TGTGCCAGCAGCGGCAGACTAGCCGCGGGAGATACGCAGTATTTT
TRBJ2-3 | TRBV5-1 | few | TRBD1 | CASSIQGGSTDTQYF | TGCGCCAGCAGCATACAGGGGGGTAGCACAGATACGCAGTATTTT
TRBJ2-3 | TRBV5-1 | - | TRBD2 | CASSLVSGRVDTQYF | TGCGCCAGCAGCTTGGTTTCCGGGAGGGTGGATACGCAGTATTTT
TRBJ2-7 | TRBV29-1 | - | - | CSVGNSGYEQYF | TGCAGCGTTGGGAATAGCGGCTACGAGCAGTACTTC
TRBJ2-4 | TRBV6-5 | few | - | CASSYGPGAKNIQYF | TGTGCCAGCAGTTACGGTCCGGGGGCCAAAAACATTCAGTACTTC
TRBJ2-3 | TRBV25-1 | - | - | CASSLGADRGTQYF | TGTGCCAGCAGTCTGGGGGCCGACCGAGGTACGCAGTATTTT
TRBJ1-1 | TRBV11-2 | - | - | CASSLSHEAEAFF | TGTGCCAGCAGCTTGTCACACGAGGCTGAAGCTTTCTTT
TRBJ2-7 | TRBV7-2 | few | - | CASSLGSGEQYF | TGTGCCAGCAGCTTAGGTTCAGGGGAGCAGTACTTC
TRBJ2-2 | TRBV6-6 | - | - | CASSYNPPKGELFF | TGTGCCAGCAGTTACAATCCCCCCAAAGGGGAGCTGTTTTTT
TRBJ2-7 | TRBV28 | - | TRBD2 | CASRPGLAGYEQYF | TGTGCCAGCAGGCCGGGACTAGCGGGATACGAGCAGTACTTC
TRBJ2-1 | TRBV5-1 | - | TRBD2 | CASSLNSGGSPYNEQFF | TGCGCCAGCAGCTTGAATTCCGGGGGGTCTCCCTACAATGAGCAGTTCTTC
TRBJ1-2 | TRBV5-1 | - | TRBD1 | CASSFYRGNNYGYTF | TGCGCCAGCAGCTTTTACAGGGGGAATAACTATGGCTACACCTTC
TRBJ2-7 | TRBV5-1 | - | - | CASSFGEPRTYEQYF | TGCGCCAGCAGCTTCGGAGAACCGAGAACCTACGAGCAGTACTTC
TRBJ1-4 | TRBV5-1 | - | TRBD1 | CASSLGTGYNEKLFF | TGCGCCAGCAGCTTGGGGACAGGCTACAATGAAAAACTGTTTTTT
TRBJ2-5 | TRBV6-5 | - | TRBD1 | CASSIQGVRFETQYF | TGTGCCAGCAGTATACAGGGGGTTAGGTTCGAGACCCAGTACTTC
TRBJ2-5 | TRBV12-5 | - | - | CASYSPLQETQYF | TGTGCTAGCTATTCCCCCCTCCAAGAGACCCAGTACTTC
TRBJ2-5 | TRBV28 | - | - | CASSLAGNQETQYF | TGTGCCAGCAGTTTGGCAGGGAACCAAGAGACCCAGTACTTC
TRBJ1-3 | TRBV7-9 | - | - | CASRMGRGNTIYF | TGTGCCAGCAGAATGGGGAGAGGAAACACCATATATTTT
TRBJ1-4 | TRBV5-4 | - | TRBD1 | CASSWTGDEKLFF | TGTGCCAGCAGCTGGACAGGAGATGAAAAACTGTTTTTT
TRBJ2-1 | TRBV4-3 | - | TRBD1 | CASSGRQGYHEQFF | TGCGCCAGCAGCGGGAGACAGGGGTATCATGAGCAGTTCTTC
TRBJ2-3 | TRBV11-2 | - | TRBD2 | CASSPRTSGNGTDTQYF | TGTGCCAGCAGCCCGAGGACTAGCGGGAATGGCACAGATACGCAGTATTTT
TRBJ1-1 | TRBV6-1 | - | - | CASSELVLAFF | TGTGCCAGCAGTGAACTAGTCTTAGCTTTCTTT
TRBJ1-2 | TRBV6-1 | once | - | CASSELSYGYTF | TGTGCCAGCAGTGAACTCAGCTATGGCTACACCTTC
TRBJ2-7 | TRBV19 | - | TRBD2 | CASSISGDSYEQYF | TGTGCCAGTAGTATAAGCGGGGACTCCTACGAGCAGTACTTC
TRBJ1-1 | TRBV5-6 | - | - | CASSPATGTRTEAFF | TGTGCCAGCAGCCCTGCGACAGGAACGCGCACTGAAGCTTTCTTT
TRBJ2-5 | TRBV5-8 | - | - | CASSLGGLGQKKETQYF | TGTGCCAGCAGCCTGGGGGGATTGGGACAGAAGAAAGAGACCCAGTACTTC
TRBJ2-2 | TRBV9 | - | - | CASSATNTGELFF | TGTGCCAGCAGCGCAACGAACACCGGGGAGCTGTTTTTT
TRBJ1-1 | TRBV5-6 | - | TRBD1 | CASSPGQGAKGEAFF | TGTGCCAGCAGCCCGGGACAGGGGGCTAAGGGTGAAGCTTTCTTT
TRBJ2-1 | TRBV2 | - | TRBD2 | CASSVRTSGSDEQFF | TGTGCCAGCAGTGTGAGGACTAGCGGGAGCGATGAGCAGTTCTTC
TRBJ2-5 | TRBV7-2 | once | TRBD2 | CASSLERGGRETQYF | TGTGCCAGCAGCTTAGAGCGGGGGGGCCGGGAGACCCAGTACTTC
TRBJ2-3 | TRBV6-5 | - | - | CASSTSDTTDTQYF | TGTGCCAGCAGTACCTCGGACACCACAGATACGCAGTATTTT
TRBJ2-3 | TRBV7-2 | - | - | CASSPIGGNTQYF | TGTGCCAGCAGCCCAATCGGGGGTAATACGCAGTATTTT
TRBJ2-3 | TRBV5-4 | - | - | CASLGTSTDTQYF | TGTGCCAGCCTAGGGACTTCCACAGATACGCAGTATTTT
TRBJ1-1 | TRBV7-8 | - | - | CASSLWVGSATEAFF | TGTGCCAGCAGCTTATGGGTAGGCAGCGCCACTGAAGCCTTCTTT
TRBJ1-4 | TRBV7-8 | - | - | CASSLASGQGNEKLFF | TGTGCCAGCAGCTTAGCCTCGGGACAAGGAAATGAAAAACTGTTTTTT
TRBJ1-2 | TRBV2 | few | - | CASSEKITGSRGGYTF | TGTGCCAGCAGTGAGAAGATAACAGGGTCTAGGGGTGGCTACACCTTC
TRBJ1-1 | TRBV6-5 | few | TRBD1 | CASRLDRGFGEAFF | TGTGCCAGCAGACTAGACAGGGGGTTTGGTGAAGCTTTCTTT
TRBJ2-7 | TRBV7-2 | - | - | CASSLQPTTREQYF | TGTGCCAGCAGCCTCCAGCCCACTACTCGCGAGCAGTACTTC
TRBJ1-2 | TRBV19 | - | - | CASSISGSTGYTF | TGTGCCAGTAGTATATCGGGGTCCACGGGCTACACCTTC
TRBJ1-1 | TRBV11-3 | - | - | CASSLDGGSEAFF | TGTGCCAGCAGCTTAGATGGAGGATCTGAAGCTTTCTTT
TRBJ1-5 | TRBV6-1 | few | TRBD1 | CASSEKQGSLVYQPQHF | TGTGCCAGCAGTGAAAAACAGGGGTCTTTGGTCTATCAGCCCCAGCATTTT
TRBJ1-3 | TRBV30 | - | - | CAWDFGVLGNTIYF | TGTGCCTGGGACTTTGGCGTTCTAGGAAACACCATATATTTT
TRBJ1-2 | TRBV15 | - | TRBD1 | CATSQGGLYGYPF | TGTGCCACCAGCCAAGGGGGCCTATATGGCTACCCCTTC
TRBJ2-7 | TRBV5-1 | - | - | CASSPELGLLYEQYF | TGCGCCAGCAGCCCCGAGTTAGGACTCCTCTACGAGCAGTACTTC
TRBJ1-6 | TRBV19 | - | - | CASSIDRFRGNSPLHF | TGTGCCAGTAGTATAGATCGTTTCCGGGGTAATTCACCCCTCCACTTT